Following are 25 T cell receptor beta chains from one sample sequenced in a study of blood T cell repertoires in COVID-19. TCRdb keeps only in-frame clones here, not all; method: immunoSEQ multiplex PCR. This sample has 300,000 to 350,000 clones; about nine tenths occur once, and the top ten carry about 9.4%. Sequencing used PBMCs or T cells enriched from blood (not recorded which). These TCRs come from a woman in her thirties who had recovered from COVID-19.

This CDR3 is CASSTPGVGEQFF. The CDR3 region has the DNA TGTGCCAGCAGCACCCCCGGGGTGGGTGAGCAGTTCTTC. The rearrangement uses TRBV7-9 and TRBJ2-1, with a weak D call TRBD2 (5 bases). Germline CDR1 SEHNR, CDR2 FQNEAQ (reference sequence). With 5 bases removed from V and 9 bases from J, the gap between germline ends came to 14 bases. CDR3 length equals 13 residues.

The V call is TRBV2, the J call TRBJ2-1; D remains unclear. Germline CDR1 is SNHLY and CDR2 is FYNNEI. The CDR3 consists of 14 residues. Trimming removed 5 bases at V and 0 bases at J, with 8 bases between. In nucleotides, the CDR3 is TGTGCCAGCAGTTACTCGAGCTCCTACAATGAGCAGTTCTTC. Protein: CASSYSSSYNEQFF. The variable domain in full, with the rest retrieved from reference TRBV2 and TRBJ2-1, is EPEVTQTPSHQVTQMGQEVILRCVPISNHLYFYWYRQILGQKVEFLVSFYNNEISEKSEIFDDQFSVERPDGSNFTLKIRSTKLEDSAMYFCASSYSSSYNEQFFGPGTRLTVL.

This chain links TRBV7-2 with TRBJ1-2, with D perhaps TRBD1 (6 bases). V lost 0 bases to trimming and J lost 4 bases, with 15 bases between them. The CDR3 runs to 16 residues. CDR1 and CDR2 from the germline V gene are SGHTA and FQGNSA. The CDR3 loop reads CASSLAYTRGGYGYTF. CDR3 bases: TGTGCCAGCAGCTTAGCGTATACGAGGGGGGGCTATGGCTACACCTTC.

This clone was seen just once. The chain carries TRBV29-1 and TRBJ2-5; perhaps TRBD1 as D (6 bases). Germline V CDR1 and CDR2: SQVTM, ANQGSEA. V was clipped by 6 bases and J by 0 bases, with 11 bases between them. The CDR3 loop spans 13 amino acids. Here the CDR3 DNA reads TGCAGCGTGGCGAGGGGGAACCAAGAGACCCAGTACTTC. Encoded protein: CSVARGNQETQYF. Variable domain in full (rest from reference TRBV29-1 and TRBJ2-5): SAVISQKPSRDICQRGTSLTIQCQVDSQVTMMFWYRQQPGQSLTLIATANQGSEATYESGFVIDKFPISRPNLTFSTLTVSNMSPEDSSIYLCSVARGNQETQYFGPGTRLLVL.

Only one count was recorded for this clone. The chain combines TRBV4-3 with TRBJ1-2; TRBD1 matches at 8 bases. The CDR3 spans 14 residues. V shed 4 bases, J shed 6 bases, and the junction held 7 bases outside the gene matches. The germline V gene encodes CDR1 LGHNA and CDR2 YSLEER. The CDR3 is CASSRGQAAHGYTF. CDR3 nucleotide sequence: TGCGCCAGCAGCCGGGGACAGGCGGCCCATGGCTACACCTTC.

The gene calls are TRBV6-2 or TRBV6-3 and TRBJ2-2; 12 nucleotides match TRBD2. This CDR3 has 17 residues. Unmatched junction bases numbered 8, after V lost 5 bases and J lost 4 bases. Looked up from germline, CDR1 is MNHEY and CDR2 is SVGEGT. The CDR3 DNA is TGTGCCAGCAGTAAAATAGGACTAGCGGGAAGCACCGGGGAGCTGTTTTTT. Protein sequence: CASSKIGLAGSTGELFF.

In its sample, this clone was seen once. The V call is TRBV10-2, the J call TRBJ1-4; weak D call: TRBD1 (6 bases). The germline V gene encodes CDR1 WSHSY and CDR2 SAAADI. The CDR3 extends over 14 amino acids. V was clipped by 6 bases and J by 4 bases, with 12 bases between them. CDR3 sequence reads: CASRKAGVNEKLFF. In nucleotides, the CDR3 is TGCGCCAGCAGGAAGGCAGGGGTTAATGAAAAACTGTTTTTT.

The rearrangement links TRBV7-9 to TRBJ1-1; no firm D call. This CDR3 spans 15 amino acids. V was shortened by 2 bases and J by 0 bases, with 10 bases between the two germline ends. Germline assignment: CDR1 SEHNR and CDR2 FQNEAQ (reference sequence). The CDR3 protein is CASSLFSIMNTEAFF. The CDR3 nucleotides are TGTGCCAGCAGCTTATTTAGTATCATGAACACTGAAGCTTTCTTT.

This chain uses TRBV18 with TRBJ1-4; 9 bases map to TRBD1. With V trimmed by 4 bases and J by 4 bases, 7 bases remained unmatched. CDR3 length: 16 residues. Germline loops: CDR1 KGHSH, CDR2 LQKENI. CDR3 in amino acids: CASSLTRQGDNEKLFF. The CDR3 DNA follows: TGTGCCAGCTCACTAACACGACAGGGGGATAATGAAAAACTGTTTTTT. Combining the CDR3 with reference TRBV18 and TRBJ1-4 gives the whole variable domain NAGVMQNPRHLVRRRGQEARLRCSPMKGHSHVYWYRQLPEEGLKFMVYLQKENIIDESGMPKERFSAEFPKEGPSILRIQQVVRGDSAAYFCASSLTRQGDNEKLFFGSGTQLSVL.

The chain links TRBV6-2 or TRBV6-3 to TRBJ2-7, with 8 bases that match TRBD1. The CDR3 sequence is 12 residues long. Germline V gene data show CDR1 as MNHEY and CDR2 as SVGEGT. Trimming took 2 bases from V and 6 from J; bases not matched to a gene: 0. The CDR3 DNA reads TGTGCCAGCAGTTACGACAGGGGCGAGCAGTACTTC. Protein sequence: CASSYDRGEQYF.

The V and J genes are TRBV27 and TRBJ2-7; D unresolved. The CDR3 is 13 amino acids. V lost 0 bases and J 2 bases, leaving 5 bases between the germline ends. Germline V gene lookup returns CDR1 MNHEY and CDR2 SMNVEV (reference sequence). Here the CDR3 reads CASSLSTTYEQYF. As DNA, the CDR3 is TGTGCCAGCAGTTTATCCACTACCTACGAGCAGTACTTC.

The chain has TRBV29-1 and TRBJ2-1; 8 bases line up with TRBD1. Per the germline V gene, CDR1 is SQVTM and CDR2 is ANQGSEA. The CDR3 has 15 amino acids. The V segment lost 7 bases and the J segment 0 bases; nucleotides outside the gene matches: 8. CDR3 region: CSARNRGSSYNEQFF. The CDR3 nucleotides are TGCAGCGCTCGCAACAGGGGGAGCTCCTACAATGAGCAGTTCTTC.

The chain joins TRBV15 to TRBJ1-6, with D possibly being TRBD1 (6 bases). This CDR3 region has 15 residues. CDR1 is LNHNV, CDR2 YYDKDF, per germline (reference sequence). Trimming stripped 1 base from V and 7 bases from J, with 11 bases between. CDR3 bases: TGTGCCACCAGCAGAGGTGACAGGACCAATTCACCCCTCCACTTT. This codes for CATSRGDRTNSPLHF.

In this sample, this clone turned up a few times. The chain is built from TRBV7-9 and TRBJ1-4, with D maybe TRBD1 (6 bases). The CDR3 extends over 16 amino acids. V was trimmed by 5 bases and J by 4 bases, leaving 17 bases between them. Per the germline V gene, CDR1 is SEHNR and CDR2 is FQNEAQ (reference sequence). The CDR3 region has the DNA TGTGCCAGCAGCCGCCAACGACAGGTTGTTAATGAAAAACTGTTTTTT. Its translation is CASSRQRQVVNEKLFF.

V gene TRBV2 combines with J gene TRBJ1-1, with D hard to call. V was cut by 2 bases and J by 3 bases, with 7 bases left in between. The CDR3 runs to 13 residues. Germline loops: CDR1 SNHLY, CDR2 FYNNEI. CDR3 protein: CASSESGYTEAFF. The CDR3, as DNA: TGTGCCAGCAGTGAAAGCGGGTACACTGAAGCTTTCTTT.

This clone was seen a single time. J is TRBJ1-1 and V is TRBV28; 11 bases agree with TRBD1. From germline, CDR1 is MDHEN and CDR2 SYDVKM. The CDR3 length is 15 residues. V was clipped by 4 bases and J by 6 bases; unmatched bases: 7. The CDR3 DNA follows: TGTGCCAGCAGTTCACCGGGACAGGGGGTCGCTGAAGCTTTCTTT. Its protein is CASSSPGQGVAEAFF.

Only one count was recorded for this clone. This chain links TRBV5-5 with TRBJ2-1, with 10 bases lining up with TRBD2. Germline values: CDR1 SGHKS, CDR2 YYEKEE (reference sequence). The length of the CDR3 is 15 residues. The V gene end was trimmed by 4 bases and the J gene end by 6 bases; junction bases not matched to a gene: 7. CDR3 amino acids: CASSPGLAAINEQFF. CDR3 DNA sequence: TGTGCCAGCAGCCCCGGACTAGCGGCTATCAATGAGCAGTTCTTC.

The J gene is TRBJ2-7, the V gene TRBV28; TRBD2 agrees at 13 bases. The germline CDR1 and CDR2 sequences are MDHEN and SYDVKM. The V segment lost 3 bases and the J segment 6 bases; nucleotides outside the gene matches: 2. The CDR3 runs to 14 residues. In DNA, the CDR3 is TGTGCCAGCAGTTTGACTAGCGGGGGGTCCGAGCAGTACTTC. Translation gives CASSLTSGGSEQYF.

The gene calls are TRBV6-5 and TRBJ2-7; unclear D gene. Germline lookup yields CDR1 MNHEY and CDR2 SVGAGI. The CDR3 loop spans 15 amino acids. Trimming cost V 4 bases and J 3 bases, with 16 bases left between them. The CDR3 coding sequence is TGTGCCAGCAGTTCCCTGCCGACACTCTACTACGAGCAGTACTTC. It is translated as CASSSLPTLYYEQYF.

This chain joins TRBV5-1 and TRBJ2-7; no firm D call. This CDR3 has 14 amino acids. The V end was cut by 0 bases, the J end by 0 bases, with 7 bases between. Per germline, CDR1 SGHRS and CDR2 YFSETQ. For the CDR3, the DNA is TGCGCCAGCAGCTTGGCAACCAGCTCCTACGAGCAGTACTTC. It translates to CASSLATSSYEQYF.

This chain joins TRBV6-1 and TRBJ1-2; 7 bases agree with TRBD1. V lost 1 base, J lost 5 bases, and 13 bases stayed unmatched. Germline values: CDR1 MNHNS, CDR2 SASEGT. There are 17 residues in the CDR3. The CDR3 coding sequence is TGTGCCAGCAGTGAAGGGACAGGATTTAGGGGGGTGTATGGCTACACCTTC. It translates to CASSEGTGFRGVYGYTF.

This chain links TRBV4-1 with TRBJ2-7; TRBD2 matches 8 bases. Trimming took 0 bases from V and 3 from J; bases not matched to a gene: 1. Per germline, CDR1 MGHRA and CDR2 YSYEKL. The CDR3 loop spans 14 amino acids. CDR3 in amino acids: CASSQERGDYEQYF. The CDR3, as DNA: TGCGCCAGCAGCCAAGAGCGGGGGGACTACGAGCAGTACTTC.

The chain combines TRBV28 with TRBJ2-7, with a weak D call TRBD2 (7 bases). The germline CDR1 and CDR2 sequences are MDHEN and SYDVKM. The V and J ends lost 1 base and 3 bases respectively, with 13 bases between them. The CDR3 consists of 15 residues. The CDR3 protein is CASSLLGGQSYEQYF. DNA for the CDR3: TGTGCCAGCAGTTTATTGGGGGGGCAAAGCTACGAGCAGTACTTC. Together with reference TRBV28 and TRBJ2-7, the CDR3 gives the full variable domain: DVKVTQSSRYLVKRTGEKVFLECVQDMDHENMFWYRQDPGLGLRLIYFSYDVKMKEKGDIPEGYSVSREKKERFSLILESASTNQTSMYLCASSLLGGQSYEQYFGPGTRLTVT.

This chain links TRBV6-5 with TRBJ2-2; D is possibly TRBD2 (5 bases). The germline V and J ends were trimmed by 6 bases and 1 base, with 9 bases remaining between them. This CDR3 has 14 amino acids. The germline V gene encodes CDR1 MNHEY and CDR2 SVGAGI. The CDR3 bases are TGTGCCAGCAGAAGGGAGTTGAACACCGGGGAGCTGTTTTTT. Translation gives CASRRELNTGELFF.

The V and J genes are TRBV28 and TRBJ1-1, with 8 bases that match TRBD1. Trimming at V came to 4 bases and at J to 7 bases, leaving 8 bases not matched to a gene. Germline V gives CDR1 MDHEN, CDR2 SYDVKM. The CDR3 length is 14 residues. CDR3 in amino acids: CASSYGTGGLEAFF. The CDR3 DNA sequence: TGTGCCAGCAGTTACGGGACAGGAGGTCTTGAAGCTTTCTTT.